These 18 T cell receptor beta chains originate from one sample sequenced in a study of T cell responses to AZD1222 COVID-19 vaccine. Only in-frame clones appear in the TCRdb table, and some are missing; sequencing was by immunoSEQ multiplex PCR. The sample has 95,000 to 150,000 clones, approximately 89% seen once. The sample consisted of peripheral blood, taken on day 0 of AZD1222 vaccination. These receptors all come from an adult in good health.

The V call is TRBV11-2, the J call TRBJ2-1; 9 positions match TRBD2. The ends lost 1 base at V and 0 bases at J; junction bases unmatched: 10. Germline CDR1 and CDR2: SGHAT and FQNNGV. CDR3 size: 19 residues. The CDR3: CASSLGVSLAGSSYNEQFF. The CDR3, as DNA: TGTGCCAGCAGCTTAGGAGTCTCGCTAGCGGGGAGCTCCTACAATGAGCAGTTCTTC. Complete variable domain (other parts from reference TRBV11-2 and TRBJ2-1): EAGVAQSPRYKIIEKRQSVAFWCNPISGHATLYWYQQILGQGPKLLIQFQNNGVVDDSQLPKDRFSAERLKGVDSTLKIQPAKLEDSAVYLCASSLGVSLAGSSYNEQFFGPGTRLTVL.

The chain uses TRBV15 and TRBJ2-7; D remains ambiguous. This CDR3 is 11 amino acids long. Trimming shortened V by 0 bases and J by 5 bases, and 2 bases separated the two germline ends. The germline gives CDR1 LNHNV, CDR2 YYDKDF (reference sequence). CDR3 residues: CATSREDEQYF. The CDR3 nucleotides are TGTGCCACCAGCAGAGAGGACGAGCAGTACTTC.

V is TRBV16 and J is TRBJ1-5; tentatively, D is TRBD1 (5 bases). CDR1 is KGHSY, CDR2 FQNENV, per germline. This CDR3 has 14 amino acids. V was cut by 4 bases and J by 7 bases, with 14 bases left in between. The CDR3 region has the DNA TGTGCCAGCAGCCGATTTCAAGGGGTGCAGCCCCAGCATTTT. Protein: CASSRFQGVQPQHF.

The chain couples TRBV27 to TRBJ1-2, with TRBD1 as a possible D gene (5 bases). Per germline, CDR1 MNHEY and CDR2 SMNVEV (reference sequence). This CDR3 spans 12 amino acids. Trimming removed 3 bases from V and 4 bases from J, with 6 bases in between. The CDR3 sequence: CASSFQGYGYTF. CDR3 nucleotides: TGTGCCAGCAGTTTCCAGGGCTATGGCTACACCTTC.

The V gene is TRBV27, the J gene TRBJ2-7, with D possibly matching TRBD2 (6 bases). Trimming cost V 2 bases and J 5 bases, with 13 bases left between them. The CDR3 totals 14 residues. CDR1 is MNHEY and CDR2 is SMNVEV in the germline V gene (reference sequence). CDR3 sequence reads: CASSLGGGVDEQYF. In DNA, the CDR3 is TGTGCCAGCAGTTTAGGAGGAGGGGTCGACGAGCAGTACTTC.

The chain links TRBV5-1 to TRBJ1-4; 9 bases are shared with TRBD1. Germline CDR1 and CDR2: SGHRS and YFSETQ. Trimming cost V 3 bases and J 8 bases; bases outside gene matches: 8. This CDR3 spans 15 amino acids. The CDR3 DNA reads as TGCGCCAGCAGCTACCGGGACAGGGATCGGGAAAAACTGTTTTTT. The encoded protein is CASSYRDRDREKLFF. The entire variable domain, with the rest obtained from reference TRBV5-1 and TRBJ1-4, is as follows: KAGVTQTPRYLIKTRGQQVTLSCSPISGHRSVSWYQQTPGQGLQFLFEYFSETQRNKGNFPGRFSGRQFSNSRSEMNVSTLELGDSALYLCASSYRDRDREKLFFGSGTQLSVL.

This chain connects TRBV6-6 to TRBJ2-5; TRBD2 aligns across 11 bases. The junction had 9 bases not matched to a gene; V was cut back by 0 bases and J by 9 bases. The CDR3 contains 16 residues. Per the germline V gene, CDR1 is MNHNY and CDR2 is SVGAGI (reference sequence). CDR3 region: CASSYSLAGGPMAQYF. CDR3 in DNA: TGTGCCAGCAGTTACTCGCTAGCGGGGGGTCCCATGGCCCAGTACTTC.

This chain links TRBV6-5 with TRBJ1-1; 8 nucleotides agree with TRBD1. The CDR3 is 11 amino acids. J lost 7 bases, V lost 6 bases, and 1 base had no gene match. Germline V lookup: CDR1 MNHEY, CDR2 SVGAGI. In nucleotides, the CDR3 is TGTGCCAGCAGGGGGACAGGTGAAGCTTTCTTT. Its protein product is CASRGTGEAFF.

This chain links TRBV7-2 with TRBJ2-1; the match to TRBD1 covers 8 bases. V lost 4 bases, J lost 0 bases, and 2 bases stayed unmatched. Germline CDR1 reads SGHTA; CDR2 reads FQGNSA. The CDR3 contains 15 residues. Written as DNA, the CDR3 is TGTGCCAGCAGCTCGGACAGGGCCTCCTACAATGAGCAGTTCTTC. This codes for CASSSDRASYNEQFF.

The V and J genes are TRBV7-2 and TRBJ1-2; TRBD1 matches at 9 bases. This CDR3 is built from 15 residues. The V gene's germline CDR1 is SGHTA and CDR2 FQGNSA. With V trimmed by 3 bases and J by 8 bases, 10 bases remained unmatched. The CDR3 protein is CASSLGTGYTRGYTF. As DNA, the CDR3 is TGTGCCAGCAGCTTGGGGACAGGGTACACGCGGGGCTACACCTTC.

The rearrangement uses TRBV27 and TRBJ1-1; perhaps TRBD1 as D (5 bases). Per germline, CDR1 MNHEY and CDR2 SMNVEV (reference sequence). This CDR3 contains 14 residues. Between the trimmed V and J ends, which lost 5 bases and 4 bases, there was a span of 14 bases. CDR3 coding DNA: TGTGCCAGCAGTGTACTCGGGGCTGGCACTGAAGCTTTCTTT. As protein: CASSVLGAGTEAFF.

V is TRBV9 and J is TRBJ2-2; D is ambiguous. The CDR3 extends over 13 amino acids. Per the germline V gene, CDR1 is SGDLS and CDR2 is YYNGEE. Between the trimmed V and J ends, which lost 4 bases and 4 bases, there was a span of 8 bases. CDR3 protein: CASSPPGTGELFF. CDR3 coding DNA: TGTGCCAGCAGCCCCCCGGGCACCGGGGAGCTGTTTTTT.

The J gene is TRBJ1-1, the V gene TRBV6-5, with TRBD1 matching over 7 bases. The CDR3 runs to 14 residues. CDR1 MNHEY and CDR2 SVGAGI come from the germline V gene. V was clipped by 2 bases and J by 1 base; unmatched bases: 1. In nucleotides, the CDR3 is TGTGCCAGCAGTTACGCAGGGGGGAACACTGAAGCTTTCTTT. Translation: CASSYAGGNTEAFF.

The chain employs TRBV2 and TRBJ1-1; unclear D gene. Trimming left V 8 bases short and J 5 bases short, with 9 bases between. Germline CDR1 SNHLY, CDR2 FYNNEI. This CDR3 region has 11 residues. The CDR3 nucleotides read TGTGCCAGCCGGTCAGGTACTGAAGCTTTCTTT. As protein: CASRSGTEAFF. Complete variable domain (other parts from reference TRBV2 and TRBJ1-1): EPEVTQTPSHQVTQMGQEVILRCVPISNHLYFYWYRQILGQKVEFLVSFYNNEISEKSEIFDDQFSVERPDGSNFTLKIRSTKLEDSAMYFCASRSGTEAFFGQGTRLTVV.

This chain connects TRBV23-1 to TRBJ2-1, with D maybe TRBD1 (5 bases). TRBV23-1 is treated as an ORF (open reading frame) with a function not yet certain. V was pared by 3 bases and J by 3 bases, with 24 bases between. This CDR3 contains 19 residues. CDR3 nucleotides: TGCGCCAGCAGTCACTCCGCCGGCGCAGGGCGATTGGACTACAATGAGCAGTTCTTC. Encoded protein: CASSHSAGAGRLDYNEQFF.

The chain uses TRBV10-3 and TRBJ1-1; TRBD1 is a possible D gene (5 bases). The CDR3 has 16 residues. Deletions cut 7 bases from V and 0 bases from J, with 18 bases between. Germline V gene lookup returns CDR1 ENHRY and CDR2 SYGVKD. The CDR3 nucleotides read TGTGCCATCATGAGTAGGGCGCAGGGAATGAACACTGAAGCTTTCTTT. Its protein is CAIMSRAQGMNTEAFF.

CDR3 in DNA: TGTGCCAGCAGCACGGAACCGGGACAGGGACCTGGGGCCAACGTCCTGACTTTC. It specifies CASSTEPGQGPGANVLTF. The chain carries TRBV5-6 and TRBJ2-6, with TRBD1 identical over 9 bases. The CDR3 consists of 18 residues. Trimming cost V 4 bases and J 2 bases; bases outside gene matches: 10. Germline V gene lookup returns CDR1 SGHDT and CDR2 YYEEEE.

The V gene is TRBV7-2, the J gene TRBJ1-5; no clear D. Germline V gene sequence: CDR1 SGHTA, CDR2 FQGNSA. The CDR3 extends over 15 amino acids. Trimming left V 1 base short and J 1 base short, with 8 bases between. CDR3 residues: CASSLVPGSNQPQHF. CDR3 in DNA: TGTGCCAGCAGCTTAGTTCCCGGCAGCAATCAGCCCCAGCATTTT.